The source of this T cell receptor beta chain is a study of blood T cells in healthy people across ages. About the study: The capture of about one barcoded beta molecule per two T cells was achieved by template switching.

Study-wide results and caveats: Compared with aged donors, long-lived donors showed fewer expanded clones, suggesting selection. Researchers judged that diversity estimates from one million T cells fell short of true values.

This clonotype was observed a few times. Its cognate antigen is unknown. The CDR3 consists of 12 residues. The germline gives CDR1 SQVTM, CDR2 ANQGSEA. Trimming shortened V by 5 bases and J by 4 bases, and 11 bases separated the two germline ends. A second PCR of 7 to 11 cycles used a sample-barcoded 5' primer and a J-beta primer mix. One entry per CDR3 protein results from TCRdb running MiXCR on the 5' RACE reads. The table shows some 730,000 distinct CDR3 sequences, with approximately 22% occurring only once. The sequence was obtained from an older man in good health. The rearrangement links TRBV29-1 to TRBJ2-5, with D tentatively TRBD2 (5 bases). Sequenced sample: blood. The CDR3 DNA reads as TGCAGCGTTCGGACTTCGGGAGAGACCCAGTACTTC. Its translation is CSVRTSGETQYF.